Listed below are T cell receptor beta chains from one sample, sequenced in a study of control samples from healthy donors and cancer patients. Data came from immunoSEQ multiplex PCR; TCRdb stores just in-frame clones and leaves some out. The table lists some 74,000 clones, about 88% of them singletons. Sequencing used blood. Source of these receptors: a woman between 45 and 65 years old in good health. Both conserved end residues are part of each CDR3. Each record gives: clone size, V gene, J gene, D gene, CDR3 protein, CDR3 DNA. The D gene is left open where the match is weak. For some rows the clone size is stated as once, few or many, or as a class when expanded; others skip it.

NA	TRBV6-1	TRBJ1-4	NA	CASSERQLISIF	TGTGCCAGCAGTGAGAGACAGTTGATTTCTATTTTT
once	TRBV4-2	TRBJ1-2	NA	CASSQGNVDYTF	TGTGCCAGCAGCCAAGGGAATGTAGATTACACCTTC
NA	TRBV6-2/TRBV6-3	TRBJ2-3	TRBD2	CASSQSGASTDTQYF	TGTGCCAGCAGTCAGAGCGGGGCTAGCACAGATACGCAGTATTTT
NA	TRBV6-2/TRBV6-3	TRBJ1-2	NA	CASSYIDGYTF	TGTGCCAGCAGTTACATTGATGGCTACACCTTC
NA	TRBV18	TRBJ2-7	TRBD1	CASSPNRGSFYEQYF	TGTGCCAGCTCACCAAACAGGGGGAGTTTCTACGAGCAGTACTTT
once	TRBV28	TRBJ2-2	NA	CATRGLLTGELFF	TGTGCCACCCGGGGGTTGCTCACCGGGGAGCTGTTTTTT
NA	TRBV12-5	TRBJ2-7	NA	CASGEETGYEQYF	TGTGCTAGTGGTGAAGAGACAGGCTACGAGCAGTACTTC
NA	TRBV12-3/TRBV12-4	TRBJ1-4	NA	CASSWTKEKLFF	TGTGCCAGCAGCTGGACTAAGGAAAAACTGTTTTTT
NA	TRBV15	TRBJ2-7	TRBD1	CATSRERQGGYEQYF	TGTGCCACCAGCAGAGAAAGACAGGGGGGTTACGAGCAGTACTTC
NA	TRBV11-3	TRBJ1-1	NA	CASSSRGSAETEAFF	TGTGCCAGCAGCTCAAGGGGTTCGGCGGAGACTGAAGCTTTCTTT
once	TRBV2	TRBJ2-3	NA	CASKGGSTDTQYF	TGTGCCAGCAAAGGGGGGAGCACAGATACGCAGTATTTT
NA	TRBV6-5	TRBJ2-3	NA	CASSYSVKDTQYF	TGTGCCAGCAGTTACTCCGTGAAAGATACGCAGTATTTT
NA	TRBV5-1	TRBJ2-3	TRBD2	CASSQAGATTDTQYF	TGCGCCAGCAGCCAAGCGGGGGCTACCACAGATACGCAGTATTTT
NA	TRBV9	TRBJ1-1	NA	CASSLGGASTEAFF	TGTGCCAGCAGCCTGGGGGGCGCCTCCACTGAAGCTTTCTTT
NA	TRBV18	TRBJ1-1	NA	CASSPVLRQPNTEAFF	TGTGCCAGCTCACCAGTTTTGAGACAGCCGAACACTGAAGCTTTCTTT
NA	TRBV3-1/TRBV3-2	TRBJ1-6	TRBD1	CASSELGQPSPLHF	TGTGCCAGCAGCGAATTGGGACAGCCTTCACCCCTCCACTTT
NA	TRBV9	TRBJ1-2	TRBD1	CASSEGGTGDNTF	TGTGCCAGCAGCGAGGGCGGGACAGGGGACAACACCTTC
NA	TRBV6-5	TRBJ1-2	NA	CASTPRGSGTYGYTF	TGTGCCAGCACCCCTCGGGGGTCAGGTACCTATGGCTACACCTTC
NA	TRBV9	TRBJ1-1	NA	CASSVESRGAGEAFF	TGTGCCAGCAGCGTAGAGTCCAGGGGCGCCGGTGAAGCTTTCTTT
NA	TRBV5-6	TRBJ1-1	NA	CASSFSVPRSMNTEAFF	TGTGCCAGCAGCTTCTCAGTCCCCAGATCTATGAACACTGAAGCTTTCTTT
NA	TRBV12-3/TRBV12-4	TRBJ2-4	NA	CASSLLGAIQYF	TGTGCCAGCAGTTTATTAGGGGCCATTCAGTACTTC
NA	TRBV19	TRBJ1-2	NA	CASSSGGYTF	TGTGCCAGTAGTTCCGGGGGCTACACCTTC
NA	TRBV6-2/TRBV6-3	TRBJ1-5	NA	CASSSDRRGRQPQHF	TGTGCCAGCAGTTCAGACAGGCGGGGTCGTCAGCCCCAGCATTTT
NA	TRBV6-2/TRBV6-3	TRBJ2-4	NA	CASSSLATNIQYF	TGTGCCAGCAGTTCCCTGGCAACAAACATTCAGTACTTC
once	TRBV2	TRBJ1-1	NA	CASSEGGIEAFF	TGTGCCAGCAGTGAGGGGGGAATTGAAGCTTTCTTT
NA	TRBV13	TRBJ2-1	TRBD1	CASSLAGQQNNEQFF	TGTGCCAGCAGCTTAGCGGGACAGCAAAACAATGAGCAGTTCTTC
NA	TRBV6-1	TRBJ2-7	NA	CASSESGTYEQYF	TGTGCCAGCAGTGAGTCCGGAACCTACGAGCAGTACTTC
NA	TRBV19	TRBJ2-3	TRBD2	CASSMVGAGFSTDTQYF	TGTGCCAGTAGTATGGTAGGAGCGGGGTTTAGCACAGATACGCAGTATTTT
NA	TRBV2	TRBJ1-4	TRBD1	CASSYTGTGHYEKLFF	TGTGCCAGCAGTTACACCGGGACAGGACATTATGAAAAACTGTTTTTT
NA	TRBV12-3/TRBV12-4	TRBJ2-1	NA	CASSQSGHEQFF	TGTGCCAGCAGTCAAAGCGGCCATGAGCAGTTCTTC
NA	TRBV29-1	TRBJ1-2	NA	CSVEDVGLKGGGYTF	TGCAGCGTTGAAGATGTAGGCCTAAAAGGGGGTGGCTACACCTTC
NA	TRBV11-2	TRBJ2-2	NA	CASSLTNTGELFF	TGTGCCAGCAGCTTAACGAACACCGGGGAGCTGTTTTTT
few	TRBV7-9	TRBJ1-3	NA	CASRAGSGNTIYF	TGTGCCAGCAGGGCTGGCTCTGGAAACACCATATATTTT
NA	TRBV5-5	TRBJ1-2	NA	CASSLGGNYGYTF	TGTGCCAGCAGCTTGGGCGGCAACTATGGCTACACCTTC
NA	TRBV5-4	TRBJ2-1	NA	CASSGTYDRYNEQFF	TGTGCCAGCAGCGGTACTTACGACAGGTACAATGAGCAGTTCTTC
NA	TRBV3-1/TRBV3-2	TRBJ1-1	NA	CASKRMNTEAFF	TGTGCCAGCAAACGGATGAACACTGAAGCTTTCTTT
NA	TRBV5-1	TRBJ1-1	TRBD1	CASGTGTGNWNTEAFF	TGCGCCAGTGGGACCGGGACAGGGAATTGGAACACTGAAGCTTTCTTT
once	TRBV6-5	TRBJ1-5	NA	CASRGTGSQPQHF	TGTGCCAGCAGGGGAACAGGATCTCAGCCCCAGCATTTT
NA	TRBV6-5	TRBJ2-1	TRBD2	CASTLSGGARNEQFF	TGTGCCAGCACCCTTAGCGGGGGAGCACGCAATGAGCAGTTCTTC
NA	TRBV5-5	TRBJ2-3	NA	CASSLGRTDTQYF	TGTGCCAGCAGCTTAGGGAGGACAGATACGCAGTATTTT
NA	TRBV12-5	TRBJ1-2	NA	CASKLSSGYGYTF	TGTGCTAGTAAGCTTTCGTCGGGGTATGGCTACACCTTC
NA	TRBV27	TRBJ2-3	NA	CASSLADTQYF	TGTGCCAGCAGTTTAGCAGATACGCAGTATTTT
NA	TRBV30	TRBJ1-4	NA	CAWSAQATNEKLFF	TGTGCCTGGAGTGCTCAGGCAACTAATGAAAAACTGTTTTTT
NA	TRBV7-2	TRBJ2-7	NA	CASSSWSDEQYF	TGTGCCAGCAGCTCCTGGTCCGACGAGCAGTACTTC
once	TRBV30	TRBJ1-2	NA	CAWSTGTTSYGYTF	TGTGCCTGGAGTACCGGGACAACCTCATATGGCTACACCTTC
NA	TRBV14	TRBJ2-3	TRBD1	CASSPRGQTQYF	TGTGCCAGCAGCCCGAGGGGACAGACGCAGTATTTT
NA	TRBV6-6	TRBJ2-2	NA	CASSSTQGNTGELFF	TGTGCCAGCAGTTCAACGCAGGGAAACACCGGGGAGCTGTTTTTT
NA	TRBV3-1/TRBV3-2	TRBJ1-1	NA	CASSRIQRGTEAFF	TGTGCCAGCAGCCGCATTCAAAGGGGGACTGAAGCTTTCTTT
NA	TRBV6-5	TRBJ1-5	NA	CASSYSRTGDQPQHF	TGTGCCAGCAGTTACTCACGGACCGGGGATCAGCCCCAGCATTTT
NA	TRBV30	TRBJ2-3	TRBD2	CAWSSGGPDTQYF	TGTGCCTGGAGCAGCGGGGGACCAGATACGCAGTATTTT
once	TRBV29-1	TRBJ2-7	TRBD1	CSVEDRGAYEQYF	TGCAGCGTTGAGGACAGGGGGGCCTACGAGCAGTACTTC
NA	TRBV9	TRBJ2-7	TRBD1	CASSRSGTGIGEQYF	TGTGCCAGCAGTCGTTCCGGGACAGGGATAGGGGAGCAGTACTTC
once	TRBV29-1	TRBJ1-2	NA	CSVEVQGLSYTF	TGCAGCGTTGAGGTACAGGGCTTAAGCTACACCTTC
NA	TRBV7-7	TRBJ2-3	NA	CASSTGASTDTQYF	TGTGCCAGCAGCACAGGCGCTAGCACAGATACGCAGTATTTT
NA	TRBV28	TRBJ1-1	TRBD1	CASSSDRGFTEAFF	TGTGCCAGCAGCTCGGACAGGGGATTCACTGAAGCTTTCTTT
NA	TRBV5-6	TRBJ2-4	NA	CASSSLEDPPHIQYF	TGTGCCAGCAGCTCGCTAGAGGACCCACCCCATATTCAGTACTTC
few	TRBV30	TRBJ1-6	NA	CAWSETSNSPLHF	TGTGCCTGGAGCGAGACATCTAATTCACCCCTCCACTTT
NA	TRBV7-2	TRBJ1-1	NA	CASSLALRGEAFF	TGTGCCAGCAGCTTAGCGCTAAGGGGGGAAGCTTTCTTT
NA	TRBV5-4	TRBJ1-2	TRBD1	CASSLFGQGAGGYTF	TGTGCCAGCAGCTTATTTGGACAGGGGGCAGGGGGCTACACCTTC